Listed below are T cell receptor beta chains from one sample, sequenced in a study of blood T cell repertoires in COVID-19. The assay was immunoSEQ multiplex PCR, and TCRdb's table has in-frame clones only and misses some. The sample has 64,000 or so clones; roughly 85% are singletons. The sequenced sample was peripheral blood. The receptor set was obtained from a middle-aged man with acute or convalescent COVID-19. Both conserved end residues are part of each CDR3. Each record gives: V gene, J gene, clone size, CDR3 length, D gene, CDR3 DNA, CDR3 protein. D genes are given only for firm matches. Expanded clones get a size class; other rows say once, few or many, or leave the size out.

v_gene: TRBV5-1
j_gene: TRBJ2-2
abundance: .
len: 14
d_gene: TRBD1
CDR3nt: TGCGCCAGCAGCCCGGACAGGATGACCGGGGAGCTGTTTTTT
CDR3aa: CASSPDRMTGELFF

v_gene: TRBV1
j_gene: TRBJ2-1
abundance: .
len: 15
d_gene: .
CDR3nt: TGCACCAGCAGCCACCACCTCCCGGGGGACAATGAGCAGTTCTTC
CDR3aa: CTSSHHLPGDNEQFF

v_gene: TRBV19
j_gene: TRBJ1-1
abundance: .
len: 17
d_gene: TRBD1
CDR3nt: TGTGCCAGTAGTATTCCGACAGGGTTGTCGGAGAACACTGAAGCTTTCTTT
CDR3aa: CASSIPTGLSENTEAFF

v_gene: TRBV7-3
j_gene: TRBJ1-1
abundance: .
len: 13
d_gene: .
CDR3nt: TGTGCCAGCACCCGCCCGGGGGTCACTGAAGCTTTCTTT
CDR3aa: CASTRPGVTEAFF

v_gene: TRBV11-2
j_gene: TRBJ2-7
abundance: .
len: 16
d_gene: TRBD1
CDR3nt: TGTGCCAGCAGCCGACACCTCCAACAGGGGGATTACGAGCAGTACTTC
CDR3aa: CASSRHLQQGDYEQYF

v_gene: TRBV4-1
j_gene: TRBJ2-3
abundance: .
len: 18
d_gene: TRBD2
CDR3nt: TGCGCCAGCAGCCGCCTGACTAGCGGGGGTGGGGTGTCAGATACGCAGTATTTT
CDR3aa: CASSRLTSGGGVSDTQYF

v_gene: TRBV30
j_gene: TRBJ1-2
abundance: .
len: 15
d_gene: TRBD1
CDR3nt: TGTGCCTGGAGTACGGGACAGGAAGCTAACTATGGCTACACCTTC
CDR3aa: CAWSTGQEANYGYTF

v_gene: TRBV5-1
j_gene: TRBJ2-5
abundance: .
len: 13
d_gene: .
CDR3nt: TGCGCCAGCAGCTTTAGACTGGGAGAGACCCAGTACTTC
CDR3aa: CASSFRLGETQYF

v_gene: TRBV19
j_gene: TRBJ1-2
abundance: .
len: 15
d_gene: TRBD1
CDR3nt: TGTGCCAGTAATGCGGACAGGGGGGTGTTGGATGGCTACACCTTC
CDR3aa: CASNADRGVLDGYTF

v_gene: TRBV18
j_gene: TRBJ2-5
abundance: once
len: 14
d_gene: TRBD1
CDR3nt: TGTGCCAGCTCACCGACAGGGAGCGGTGAGACCCAGTACTTC
CDR3aa: CASSPTGSGETQYF

v_gene: TRBV5-1
j_gene: TRBJ1-6
abundance: .
len: 14
d_gene: .
CDR3nt: TGCGCCAGCAGCCCGAGCTCCTATAATTCACCCCTCCACTTT
CDR3aa: CASSPSSYNSPLHF

v_gene: TRBV30
j_gene: TRBJ1-2
abundance: .
len: 13
d_gene: .
CDR3nt: TGTGCCTGGAGCTCACCAGGCAGAATTAGCTACACCTTC
CDR3aa: CAWSSPGRISYTF

v_gene: TRBV11-3
j_gene: TRBJ2-7
abundance: .
len: 11
d_gene: .
CDR3nt: TGTGCCAGCAGCTATAACTACGAGCAGTACTTC
CDR3aa: CASSYNYEQYF

v_gene: TRBV4-1
j_gene: TRBJ1-2
abundance: once
len: 17
d_gene: .
CDR3nt: TGCGCCAGCAGCCAAGGCGGCGAGGGAGCCACTAACTATGGCTACACCTTC
CDR3aa: CASSQGGEGATNYGYTF

v_gene: TRBV6-6
j_gene: TRBJ1-1
abundance: once
len: 14
d_gene: TRBD1
CDR3nt: TGTGCCAGCGGCTCCGGGACAGCTAACACTGAAGCTTTCTTT
CDR3aa: CASGSGTANTEAFF

v_gene: TRBV15
j_gene: TRBJ2-2
abundance: .
len: 12
d_gene: .
CDR3nt: TGTGCCACCAGCCCCTCCACCGGGGAGCTGTTTTTT
CDR3aa: CATSPSTGELFF

v_gene: TRBV7-8
j_gene: TRBJ1-5
abundance: .
len: 15
d_gene: TRBD1
CDR3nt: TGTGCCAGCAGCTTGTCGACAGGGGATTCTCAGCCCCAGCATTTT
CDR3aa: CASSLSTGDSQPQHF

v_gene: TRBV4-1
j_gene: TRBJ1-3
abundance: once
len: 15
d_gene: .
CDR3nt: TGCGCCAGCAGCCAAGTTGGGGGCGGTGGAAACACCATATATTTT
CDR3aa: CASSQVGGGGNTIYF

v_gene: TRBV12-5
j_gene: TRBJ2-5
abundance: .
len: 14
d_gene: .
CDR3nt: TGTGCTAGTGGTTTGGAGGGCCAGGGGGAGACCCAGTACTTC
CDR3aa: CASGLEGQGETQYF

v_gene: TRBV25-1
j_gene: TRBJ2-3
abundance: .
len: 14
d_gene: TRBD1
CDR3nt: TGTGCCAGCAGCGGGGACAGGTCCACAGATACGCAGTATTTT
CDR3aa: CASSGDRSTDTQYF

v_gene: TRBV5-1
j_gene: TRBJ1-3
abundance: .
len: 16
d_gene: TRBD1
CDR3nt: TGCGCCAGCAGCGGCGGGACAGGGGGCACTGGAAACACCATATATTTT
CDR3aa: CASSGGTGGTGNTIYF

v_gene: TRBV7-6
j_gene: TRBJ1-5
abundance: .
len: 21
d_gene: TRBD1
CDR3nt: TGTGCCAGCAGCTTAGTTCCCGGGACAGGGCCGGGAGGGTATAGCAATCAGCCCCAGCATTTT
CDR3aa: CASSLVPGTGPGGYSNQPQHF

v_gene: TRBV5-6
j_gene: TRBJ2-3
abundance: .
len: 12
d_gene: .
CDR3nt: TGTGCCAGCAGCCTCCAGGGGGATACGCAGTATTTT
CDR3aa: CASSLQGDTQYF

v_gene: TRBV12-1
j_gene: TRBJ1-4
abundance: .
len: 17
d_gene: .
CDR3nt: TGTGCCAGCAGCCGGTTTTGGGTAGGGACAGGGGGAGAAAAACTGTTTTTT
CDR3aa: CASSRFWVGTGGEKLFF